Listed below are T cell receptor beta chains from one sample, sequenced in a study of CD8 T cells in ankylosing spondylitis. TCRdb reprocessed the 5' RACE reads via MiXCR and lists one record per CDR3 protein. The sample carries 200,000 to 250,000 distinct CDR3 sequences, roughly a tenth recorded once. Material: blood, either unsorted or a sorted T cell fraction (not recorded which). The receptors shown here come from a male donor with ankylosing spondylitis or in good health (not recorded which). The CDR3 runs from the conserved cysteine through the conserved F or W. A D gene is named only where the DNA matches it firmly. Only some rows state a clone size, as once, few, many or a class for expanded clones.

cdr3_length: 14
j_call: TRBJ2-7
d_call: -
clone_size: -
v_call: TRBV6-5
cdr3_aa: CASSYQGQNYEQYF
cdr3_nt: TGTGCCAGCAGTTACCAAGGACAAAACTACGAGCAGTACTTC

cdr3_length: 15
j_call: TRBJ2-3
d_call: -
clone_size: -
v_call: TRBV3-1
cdr3_aa: CASSQDLASTDTQYF
cdr3_nt: TGTGCCAGCAGCCAAGATCTAGCGAGCACAGATACGCAGTATTTT

cdr3_length: 15
j_call: TRBJ1-1
d_call: -
clone_size: many
v_call: TRBV12-3/TRBV12-4
cdr3_aa: CASSSPYMADTEAFF
cdr3_nt: TGTGCCAGCAGTAGCCCCTATATGGCGGACACTGAAGCTTTCTTT

cdr3_length: 13
j_call: TRBJ1-5
d_call: -
clone_size: few
v_call: TRBV30
cdr3_aa: CAWSGNGDQPQHF
cdr3_nt: TGTGCCTGGAGTGGGAACGGGGACCAGCCCCAGCATTTT

cdr3_length: 13
j_call: TRBJ1-1
d_call: -
clone_size: few
v_call: TRBV7-3
cdr3_aa: CASSLRRTTEAFF
cdr3_nt: TGTGCCAGCAGCTTGAGGCGTACCACTGAAGCTTTCTTT

cdr3_length: 14
j_call: TRBJ2-7
d_call: -
clone_size: few
v_call: TRBV5-1
cdr3_aa: CASSLQGFTYEQYF
cdr3_nt: TGCGCCAGCAGCTTACAGGGCTTTACCTACGAGCAGTACTTC

cdr3_length: 15
j_call: TRBJ1-5
d_call: TRBD1
clone_size: -
v_call: TRBV2
cdr3_aa: CASSAGQVGNQPQHF
cdr3_nt: TGTGCCAGCAGCGCCGGACAGGTGGGCAATCAGCCCCAGCATTTT

cdr3_length: 14
j_call: TRBJ2-5
d_call: TRBD2
clone_size: -
v_call: TRBV29-1
cdr3_aa: CSGETGGRQETQYF
cdr3_nt: TGCAGCGGGGAAACGGGGGGGAGGCAAGAGACCCAGTACTTC

cdr3_length: 13
j_call: TRBJ1-5
d_call: -
clone_size: -
v_call: TRBV11-2
cdr3_aa: CASSSAGNQPQHF
cdr3_nt: TGTGCCAGCAGCTCAGCAGGGAATCAGCCCCAGCATTTT

cdr3_length: 13
j_call: TRBJ1-1
d_call: -
clone_size: once
v_call: TRBV7-3
cdr3_aa: CASSWQDSTEAFF
cdr3_nt: TGTGCCAGCAGCTGGCAGGACAGCACTGAAGCTTTCTTT

cdr3_length: 15
j_call: TRBJ2-5
d_call: -
clone_size: many
v_call: TRBV15
cdr3_aa: CATRGLGAYQETQYF
cdr3_nt: TGTGCCACCCGTGGGCTGGGGGCATACCAAGAGACCCAGTACTTC

cdr3_length: 16
j_call: TRBJ2-7
d_call: -
clone_size: many
v_call: TRBV5-1
cdr3_aa: CASSLGGVFQSYEQYF
cdr3_nt: TGCGCCAGCAGCTTGGGGGGGGTCTTCCAGTCCTACGAGCAGTACTTC

cdr3_length: 17
j_call: TRBJ2-1
d_call: TRBD2
clone_size: many
v_call: TRBV20-1
cdr3_aa: CSARDLGLAGSYNEQFF
cdr3_nt: TGCAGTGCTAGAGATCTAGGACTAGCGGGCTCCTACAATGAGCAGTTCTTC

cdr3_length: 11
j_call: TRBJ2-5
d_call: -
clone_size: many
v_call: TRBV30
cdr3_aa: CAWRVQETQYF
cdr3_nt: TGTGCCTGGAGGGTCCAAGAGACCCAGTACTTC

cdr3_length: 14
j_call: TRBJ1-6
d_call: TRBD1
clone_size: many
v_call: TRBV7-9
cdr3_aa: CASRDGGQDSPLHF
cdr3_nt: TGTGCCAGCAGAGACGGGGGACAGGATTCACCCCTCCACTTT

cdr3_length: 14
j_call: TRBJ1-1
d_call: -
clone_size: many
v_call: TRBV3-1
cdr3_aa: CASSPAGKNTEAFF
cdr3_nt: TGTGCCAGCAGCCCCGCAGGGAAGAACACTGAAGCTTTCTTT

cdr3_length: 14
j_call: TRBJ1-2
d_call: TRBD1
clone_size: many
v_call: TRBV20-1
cdr3_aa: CSARERQGNYGYTF
cdr3_nt: TGCAGTGCTAGGGAGAGACAGGGTAACTATGGCTACACCTTC

cdr3_length: 15
j_call: TRBJ1-2
d_call: -
clone_size: -
v_call: TRBV5-1
cdr3_aa: CASSLEGRQMTSYTF
cdr3_nt: TGCGCCAGCAGCTTGGAAGGCAGACAAATGACATCCTACACCTTC

cdr3_length: 14
j_call: TRBJ2-5
d_call: -
clone_size: few
v_call: TRBV6-1
cdr3_aa: CASTKGGTAETQYF
cdr3_nt: TGTGCCAGCACCAAGGGGGGAACGGCCGAGACCCAGTACTTC

cdr3_length: 14
j_call: TRBJ1-5
d_call: TRBD1
clone_size: -
v_call: TRBV7-2
cdr3_aa: CASKGQNPNQPQHF
cdr3_nt: TGTGCCAGCAAGGGACAGAACCCGAATCAGCCCCAGCATTTT

cdr3_length: 16
j_call: TRBJ1-3
d_call: -
clone_size: many
v_call: TRBV5-1
cdr3_aa: CASSLEGVFSGNTIYF
cdr3_nt: TGCGCCAGCAGCTTGGAAGGGGTGTTCTCTGGAAACACCATATATTTT